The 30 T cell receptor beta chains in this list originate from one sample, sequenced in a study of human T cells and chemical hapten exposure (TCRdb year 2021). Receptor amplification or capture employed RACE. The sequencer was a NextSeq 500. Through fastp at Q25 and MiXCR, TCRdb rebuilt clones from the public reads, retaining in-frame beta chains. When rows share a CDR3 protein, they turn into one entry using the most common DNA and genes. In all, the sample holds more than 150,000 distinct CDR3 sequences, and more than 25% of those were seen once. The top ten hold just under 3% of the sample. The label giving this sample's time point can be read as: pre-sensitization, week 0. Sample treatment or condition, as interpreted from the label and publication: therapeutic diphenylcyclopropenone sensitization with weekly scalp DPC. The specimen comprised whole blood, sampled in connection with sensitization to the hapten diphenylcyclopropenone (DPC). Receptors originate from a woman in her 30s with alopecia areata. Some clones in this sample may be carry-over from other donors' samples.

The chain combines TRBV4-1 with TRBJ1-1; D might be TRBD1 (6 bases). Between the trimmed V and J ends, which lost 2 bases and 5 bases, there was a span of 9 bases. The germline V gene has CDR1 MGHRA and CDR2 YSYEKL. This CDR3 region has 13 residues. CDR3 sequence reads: CASSQLGQTEAFF. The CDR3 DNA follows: TGCGCCAGCAGCCAACTCGGACAGACTGAAGCTTTCTTT.

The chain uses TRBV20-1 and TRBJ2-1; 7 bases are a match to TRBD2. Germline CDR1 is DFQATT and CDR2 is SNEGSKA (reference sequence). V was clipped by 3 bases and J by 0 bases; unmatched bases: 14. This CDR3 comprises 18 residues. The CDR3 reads CSASRPSGTFLSYNEQFF. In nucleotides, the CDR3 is TGCAGTGCTAGTAGGCCTAGCGGTACCTTTCTCTCCTACAATGAGCAGTTCTTC.

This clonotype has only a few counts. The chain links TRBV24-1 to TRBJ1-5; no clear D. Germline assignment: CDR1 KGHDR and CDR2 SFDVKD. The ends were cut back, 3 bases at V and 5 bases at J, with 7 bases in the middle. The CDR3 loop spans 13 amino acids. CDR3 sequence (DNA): TGTGCCACCAGTGATAACGGAGATCAGCCCCAGCATTTT. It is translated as CATSDNGDQPQHF.

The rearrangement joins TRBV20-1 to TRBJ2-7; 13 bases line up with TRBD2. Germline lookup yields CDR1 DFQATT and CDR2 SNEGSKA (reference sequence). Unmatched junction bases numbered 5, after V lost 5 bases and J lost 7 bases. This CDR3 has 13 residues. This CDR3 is CSAAGTSGAEQYF. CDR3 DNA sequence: TGCAGTGCTGCCGGGACTAGCGGGGCTGAGCAGTACTTC.

The CDR3 nucleotides read TGTGCCAGCAGCACAAGTTATGGCTACACCTTC. Translation gives CASSTSYGYTF. The chain has TRBV9 and TRBJ1-2; D unclear. CDR3 size: 11 residues. CDR1 is SGDLS, CDR2 YYNGEE, per germline. Trimming stripped 4 bases from V and 5 bases from J, with 6 bases between.

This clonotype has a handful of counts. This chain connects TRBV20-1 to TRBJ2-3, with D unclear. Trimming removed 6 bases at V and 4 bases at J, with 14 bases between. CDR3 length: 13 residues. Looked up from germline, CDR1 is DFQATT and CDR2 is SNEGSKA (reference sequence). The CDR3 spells CSARYYSADTQYF. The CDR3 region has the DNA TGCAGTGCCAGATATTATTCAGCAGATACGCAGTATTTT.

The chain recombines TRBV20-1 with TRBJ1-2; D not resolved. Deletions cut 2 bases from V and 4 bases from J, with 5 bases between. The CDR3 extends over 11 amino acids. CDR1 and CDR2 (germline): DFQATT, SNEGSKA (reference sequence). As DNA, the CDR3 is TGCAGTGCTAGATCGGGCTATGGCTACACCTTC. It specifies CSARSGYGYTF.

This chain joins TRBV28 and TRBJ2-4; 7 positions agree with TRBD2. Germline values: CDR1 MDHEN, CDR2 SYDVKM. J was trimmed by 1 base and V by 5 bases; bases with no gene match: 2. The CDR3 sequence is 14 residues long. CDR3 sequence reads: CASSPGGAKNIQYF. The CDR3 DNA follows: TGTGCCAGCAGTCCCGGGGGGGCCAAAAACATTCAGTACTTC.

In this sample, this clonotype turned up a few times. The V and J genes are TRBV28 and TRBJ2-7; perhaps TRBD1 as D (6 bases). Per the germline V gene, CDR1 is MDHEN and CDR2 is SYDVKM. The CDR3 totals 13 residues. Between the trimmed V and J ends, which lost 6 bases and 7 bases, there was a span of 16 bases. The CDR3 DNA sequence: TGTGCCAGCAGCAAAGGGGACACAAGAGAGCAGTACTTC. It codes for CASSKGDTREQYF.

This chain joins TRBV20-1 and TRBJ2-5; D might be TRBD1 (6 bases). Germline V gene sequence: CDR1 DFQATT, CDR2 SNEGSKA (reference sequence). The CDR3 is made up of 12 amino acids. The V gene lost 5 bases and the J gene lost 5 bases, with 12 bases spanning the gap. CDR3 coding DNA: TGCAGTGCTTCCGGGACATTGGAGACCCAGTACTTC. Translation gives CSASGTLETQYF.

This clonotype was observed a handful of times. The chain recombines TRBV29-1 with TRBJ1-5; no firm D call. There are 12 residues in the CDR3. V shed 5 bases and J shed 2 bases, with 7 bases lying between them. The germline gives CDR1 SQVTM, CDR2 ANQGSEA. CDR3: CSVRWGNQPQHF. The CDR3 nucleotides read TGCAGCGTTCGGTGGGGCAATCAGCCCCAGCATTTT.

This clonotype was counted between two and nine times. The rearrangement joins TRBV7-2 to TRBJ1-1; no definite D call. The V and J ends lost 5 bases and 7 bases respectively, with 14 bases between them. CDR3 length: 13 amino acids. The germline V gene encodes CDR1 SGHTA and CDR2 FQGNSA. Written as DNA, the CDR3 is TGTGCCAGCAGCCCAGAGAAACGGAGTGAAGCTTTCTTT. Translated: CASSPEKRSEAFF.

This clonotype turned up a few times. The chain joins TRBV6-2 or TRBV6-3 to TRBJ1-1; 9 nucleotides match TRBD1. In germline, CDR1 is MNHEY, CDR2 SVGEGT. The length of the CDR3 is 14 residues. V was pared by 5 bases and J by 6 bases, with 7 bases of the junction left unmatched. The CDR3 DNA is TGTGCCAGCAGTCTCACCCGGACAGGGGCTGAAGCTTTCTTT. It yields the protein CASSLTRTGAEAFF.

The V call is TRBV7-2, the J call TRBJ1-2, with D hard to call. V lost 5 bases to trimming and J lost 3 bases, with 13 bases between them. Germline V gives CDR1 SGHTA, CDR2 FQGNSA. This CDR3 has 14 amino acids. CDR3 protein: CASSQMSQDYGYTF. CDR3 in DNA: TGTGCCAGCAGCCAGATGAGCCAGGACTATGGCTACACCTTC.

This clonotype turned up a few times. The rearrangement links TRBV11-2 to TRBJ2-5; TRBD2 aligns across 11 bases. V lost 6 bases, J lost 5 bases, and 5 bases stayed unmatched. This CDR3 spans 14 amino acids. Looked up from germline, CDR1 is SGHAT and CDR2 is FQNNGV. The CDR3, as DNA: TGTGCCAGCAGGACTAGCGGGGCAGGGGAGACCCAGTACTTC. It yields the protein CASRTSGAGETQYF. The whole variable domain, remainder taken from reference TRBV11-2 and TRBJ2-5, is EAGVAQSPRYKIIEKRQSVAFWCNPISGHATLYWYQQILGQGPKLLIQFQNNGVVDDSQLPKDRFSAERLKGVDSTLKIQPAKLEDSAVYLCASRTSGAGETQYFGPGTRLLVL.

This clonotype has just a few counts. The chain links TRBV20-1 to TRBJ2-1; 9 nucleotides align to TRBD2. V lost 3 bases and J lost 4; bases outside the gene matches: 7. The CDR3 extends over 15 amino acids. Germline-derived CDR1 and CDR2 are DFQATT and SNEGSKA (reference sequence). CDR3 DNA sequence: TGCAGTGCTAGTTTGACTAGCGGAACATACAATGAGCAGTTCTTC. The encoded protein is CSASLTSGTYNEQFF.

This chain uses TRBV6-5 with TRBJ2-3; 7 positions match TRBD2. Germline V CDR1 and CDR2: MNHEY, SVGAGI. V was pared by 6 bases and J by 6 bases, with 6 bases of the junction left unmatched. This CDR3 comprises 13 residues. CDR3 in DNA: TGTGCCAGCAGGCGGGAGAGGCTTGATACGCAGTATTTT. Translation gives CASRRERLDTQYF.

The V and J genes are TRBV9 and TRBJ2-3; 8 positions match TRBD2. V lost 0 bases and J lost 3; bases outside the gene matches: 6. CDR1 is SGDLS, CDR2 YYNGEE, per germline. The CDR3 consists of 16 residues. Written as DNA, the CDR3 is TGTGCCAGCAGCGTAGGTGGGACTAGTGCGACAGATACGCAGTATTTT. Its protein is CASSVGGTSATDTQYF.

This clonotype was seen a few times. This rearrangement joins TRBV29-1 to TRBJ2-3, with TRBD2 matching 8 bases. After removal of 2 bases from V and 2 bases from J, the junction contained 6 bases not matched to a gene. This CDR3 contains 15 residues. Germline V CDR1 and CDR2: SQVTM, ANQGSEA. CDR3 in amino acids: CSVEPRRGATDTQYF. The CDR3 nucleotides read TGCAGCGTTGAACCCCGGCGGGGGGCCACAGATACGCAGTATTTT.

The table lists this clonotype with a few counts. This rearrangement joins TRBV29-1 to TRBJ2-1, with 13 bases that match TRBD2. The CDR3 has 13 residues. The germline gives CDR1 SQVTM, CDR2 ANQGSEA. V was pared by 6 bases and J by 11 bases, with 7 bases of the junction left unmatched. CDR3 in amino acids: CSVGTSGAQKQFF. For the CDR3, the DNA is TGCAGCGTGGGGACTAGCGGGGCACAGAAGCAGTTCTTC.

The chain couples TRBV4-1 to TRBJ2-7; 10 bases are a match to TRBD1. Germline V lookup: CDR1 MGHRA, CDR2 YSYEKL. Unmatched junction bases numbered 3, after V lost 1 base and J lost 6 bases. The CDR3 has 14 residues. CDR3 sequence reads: CASSQGTGGSEQYF. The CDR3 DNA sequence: TGCGCCAGCAGCCAAGGGACAGGGGGGAGCGAGCAGTACTTC.

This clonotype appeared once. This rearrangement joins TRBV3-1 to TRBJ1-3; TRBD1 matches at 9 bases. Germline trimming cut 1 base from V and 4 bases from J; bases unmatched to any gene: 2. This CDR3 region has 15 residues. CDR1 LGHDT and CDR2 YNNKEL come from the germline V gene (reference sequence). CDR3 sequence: CASSQGQGDGNTIYF. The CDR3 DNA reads TGTGCCAGCAGCCAAGGACAGGGGGACGGAAACACCATATATTTT.

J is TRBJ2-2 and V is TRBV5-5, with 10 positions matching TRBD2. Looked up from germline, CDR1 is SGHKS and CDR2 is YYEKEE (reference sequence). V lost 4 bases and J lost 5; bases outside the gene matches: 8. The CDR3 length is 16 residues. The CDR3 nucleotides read TGTGCCAGCAGCCAAAGCGGGGGGGCCGGGACCGGGGAGCTGTTTTTT. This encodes CASSQSGGAGTGELFF.

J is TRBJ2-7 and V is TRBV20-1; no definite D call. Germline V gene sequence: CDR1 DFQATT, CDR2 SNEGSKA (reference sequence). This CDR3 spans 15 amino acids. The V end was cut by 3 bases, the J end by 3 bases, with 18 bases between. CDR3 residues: CSASTSPSPVYEQYF. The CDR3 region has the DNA TGCAGTGCTAGTACTTCGCCAAGTCCTGTCTACGAGCAGTACTTC.

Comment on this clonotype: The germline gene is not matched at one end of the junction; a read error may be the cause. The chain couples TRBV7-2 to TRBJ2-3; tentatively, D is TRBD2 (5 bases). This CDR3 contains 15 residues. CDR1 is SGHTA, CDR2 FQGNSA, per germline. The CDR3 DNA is TGTGTCAGCAGCTGGGGAGCTCGCGGCACAGATACGCAGTATTTT. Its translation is CVSSWGARGTDTQYF.

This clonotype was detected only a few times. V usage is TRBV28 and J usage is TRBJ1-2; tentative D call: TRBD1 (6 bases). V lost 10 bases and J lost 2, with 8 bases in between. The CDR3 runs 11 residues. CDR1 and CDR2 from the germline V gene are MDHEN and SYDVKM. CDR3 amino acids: CATQGNYGYTF. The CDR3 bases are TGTGCCACCCAGGGGAACTATGGCTACACCTTC.

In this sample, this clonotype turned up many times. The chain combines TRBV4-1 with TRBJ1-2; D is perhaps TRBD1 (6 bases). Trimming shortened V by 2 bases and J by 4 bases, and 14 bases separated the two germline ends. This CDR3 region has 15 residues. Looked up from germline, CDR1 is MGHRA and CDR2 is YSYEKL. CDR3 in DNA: TGCGCCAGCAGCCAAAGCCGGGACATTCGCTATGGCTACACCTTC. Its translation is CASSQSRDIRYGYTF.

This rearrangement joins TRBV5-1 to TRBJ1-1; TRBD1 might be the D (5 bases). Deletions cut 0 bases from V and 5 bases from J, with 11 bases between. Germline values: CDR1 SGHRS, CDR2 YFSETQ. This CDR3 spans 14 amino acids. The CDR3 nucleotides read TGCGCCAGCAGCTTGGATTCAGGGCAAACTGAAGCTTTCTTT. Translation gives CASSLDSGQTEAFF.

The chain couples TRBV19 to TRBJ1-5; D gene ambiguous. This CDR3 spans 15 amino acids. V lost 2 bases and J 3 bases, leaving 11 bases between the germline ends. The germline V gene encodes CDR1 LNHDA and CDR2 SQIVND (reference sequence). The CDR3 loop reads CASSIMQLSNQPQHF. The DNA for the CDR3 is TGTGCCAGTAGTATAATGCAGCTTTCCAATCAGCCCCAGCATTTT.

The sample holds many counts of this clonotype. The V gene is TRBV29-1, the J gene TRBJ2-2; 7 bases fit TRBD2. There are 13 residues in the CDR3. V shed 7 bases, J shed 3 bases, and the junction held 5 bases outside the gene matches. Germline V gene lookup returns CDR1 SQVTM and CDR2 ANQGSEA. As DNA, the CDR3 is TGCAGCGGCGGGGGAAGGGACACCGGGGAGCTGTTTTTT. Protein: CSGGGRDTGELFF.